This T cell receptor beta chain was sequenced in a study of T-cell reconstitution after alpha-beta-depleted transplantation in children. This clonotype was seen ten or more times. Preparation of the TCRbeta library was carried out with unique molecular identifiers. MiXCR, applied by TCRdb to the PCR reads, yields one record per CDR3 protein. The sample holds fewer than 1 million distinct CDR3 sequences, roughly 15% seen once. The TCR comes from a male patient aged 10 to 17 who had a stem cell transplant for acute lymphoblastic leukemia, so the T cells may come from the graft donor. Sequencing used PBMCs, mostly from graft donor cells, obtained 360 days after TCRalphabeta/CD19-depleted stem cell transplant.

Written as DNA, the CDR3 is TGCGCCAGCAGCCGTGACAGCTCTGGGGCCAACGTCCTGACTTTC. Translation gives CASSRDSSGANVLTF. The V gene is TRBV4-1, the J gene TRBJ2-6, with a possible D match to TRBD1 (5 bases). The V end lost 4 bases, the J end lost 0 bases, and 7 bases lay between the germline ends. Germline values: CDR1 MGHRA, CDR2 YSYEKL. The CDR3 is 15 residues long.